This paragraph covers one TCR beta chain sequence. Primers used in a second PCR of roughly 7 to 12 cycles were a sample-barcoded 5' primer and a J-beta primer mix. TCRdb reprocessed the 5' RACE reads with MiXCR, giving one entry per CDR3 protein. Here the sample spans roughly 2 million distinct CDR3 sequences, just under 50% being singletons. This sample is part of a study of blood T cells in healthy people across ages. The CDR3 extends over 14 amino acids. Trimming took 0 bases from V and 9 from J, leaving 12 bases between them. Germline V gives CDR1 LGHNA, CDR2 YNFKEQ. The receptor was derived from a woman aged 40 to 50 in good health. The rearrangement uses TRBV4-2 and TRBJ2-1; D is perhaps TRBD2 (6 bases). The sequenced sample was blood. This CDR3 reads CASSQDAERVEQFF. In DNA form, the CDR3 reads TGTGCCAGCAGCCAAGACGCGGAGCGGGTTGAGCAGTTCTTC.